This T cell receptor (beta chain) is from a study of response to subunit inactivated influenza vaccine. V was trimmed by 3 bases and J by 6 bases, leaving 12 bases between them. The CDR3 length is 14 residues. The sample holds many counts of this clonotype. TCRdb ran MiXCR on the RT-PCR reads and lists one entry per CDR3 protein. The sample includes roughly 190,000 distinct CDR3 sequences, approximately 12% of them seen just once. This sample was also put to use in a study of T cells expressing NK-cell markers. That work adds: For TCR beta, cDNA was produced by 5'RACE template switching with UMIs.

The chain recombines TRBV12-3 or TRBV12-4 with TRBJ1-5; D is ambiguous. The TCR comes from a man between 50 and 59 years old who received an inactivated influenza vaccine. The sequencing used CD8+ T cells sorted from PBMCs, collected 12 days after vaccination. The CDR3 protein is CASSFIGVGQPQHF. The CDR3 DNA is TGTGCCAGCAGTTTTATCGGGGTAGGTCAGCCCCAGCATTTT.